These 25 T cell receptor beta chains were all obtained from the same sample, sequenced in a study of technical replicates of blood from several donors. Libraries were prepared by immunoSEQ multiplex PCR; TCRdb keeps only in-frame clonotypes and omits some of them. This sample has almost 85,000 clones; around 97% occur once, and the top ten carry over 0.15%. Source material: T cells isolated from PBMCs. Receptor source: a human donor in good health.

The V and J genes are TRBV6-1 and TRBJ1-5, with a possible D match to TRBD1 (5 bases). The CDR3 has 13 amino acids. Germline values: CDR1 MNHNS, CDR2 SASEGT. V lost 6 bases, J lost 6 bases, and 12 bases lay in between. Written as DNA, the CDR3 is TGTGCCAGCAGACAGGCTCCCGGTCAGCCCCAGCATTTT. Translation gives CASRQAPGQPQHF.

The chain links TRBV5-6 to TRBJ2-7, with 11 positions matching TRBD1. V gave up 2 bases and J gave up 1 base; unmatched junction bases: 2. Germline CDR1 and CDR2: SGHDT and YYEEEE. The CDR3 consists of 15 residues. CDR3 coding DNA: TGTGCCAGCAGCTTTGGACAGGGGGCATCCTACGAGCAGTACTTC. It translates to CASSFGQGASYEQYF.

In its sample, this clone was seen once. This rearrangement joins TRBV12-5 to TRBJ2-3, with 7 nucleotides matching TRBD1. V shed 7 bases and J 0 bases; nucleotides not matched to a gene: 7. The CDR3 loop spans 15 amino acids. The germline gives CDR1 LGHNT, CDR2 FRNRAP. The CDR3, as DNA: TGTGCTAGTGCCCTGGGACAGCTTAGCACAGATACGCAGTATTTT. Translation: CASALGQLSTDTQYF.

The chain has TRBV5-1 and TRBJ2-6, with TRBD1 identical over 12 bases. The germline V gene encodes CDR1 SGHRS and CDR2 YFSETQ. The length of the CDR3 is 16 residues. Losses at the gene ends were 3 bases for V and 9 bases for J; bases not matched to a gene: 7. The CDR3 DNA follows: TGCGCCAGCAGCTCCGGGACAGGGGGCAAGGTCAACGTCCTGACTTTC. Its translation is CASSSGTGGKVNVLTF.

The chain recombines TRBV6-5 with TRBJ2-5, with a weak D call TRBD2 (5 bases). The CDR3 sequence is 15 residues long. Trimming stripped 6 bases from V and 4 bases from J, with 18 bases between. The germline V gene encodes CDR1 MNHEY and CDR2 SVGAGI. The CDR3 bases are TGTGCCAGCAGATCTGGACTCGCCCATGCAGAGACCCAGTACTTC. It specifies CASRSGLAHAETQYF.

The rearrangement links TRBV7-2 to TRBJ2-1; unclear D gene. Germline CDR1 and CDR2: SGHTA and FQGNSA. The CDR3 sequence is 13 residues long. The V end lost 5 bases, the J end lost 3 bases, and 8 bases lay between the germline ends. CDR3 sequence reads: CASSPPVYNEQFF. The CDR3 region has the DNA TGTGCCAGCAGCCCCCCTGTCTACAATGAGCAGTTCTTC.

The J gene is TRBJ2-7, the V gene TRBV10-1; 10 positions match TRBD1. The germline V gene has CDR1 WNHNN and CDR2 SYGVQD (reference sequence). The V and J ends lost 0 bases and 2 bases, in that order; junction bases with no gene match: 10. The CDR3 is made up of 18 amino acids. The CDR3 DNA is TGCGCCAGCAGTGAGTCGAAACCCGGGACAGGGGTGACCTACGAGCAGTACTTC. Amino acid sequence: CASSESKPGTGVTYEQYF.

The chain recombines TRBV9 with TRBJ1-1; no reliable D call. Germline V gene data show CDR1 as SGDLS and CDR2 as YYNGEE. V was pared by 3 bases and J by 0 bases, with 6 bases between. This CDR3 has 13 residues. DNA of the CDR3: TGTGCCAGCAGCGCCGGGATGAACACTGAAGCTTTCTTT. Protein sequence: CASSAGMNTEAFF.

This clone was observed once. The V gene is TRBV4-1, the J gene TRBJ2-5, with TRBD1 identical over 7 bases. The CDR3 runs 16 residues. CDR1 is MGHRA and CDR2 is YSYEKL in the germline V gene. V lost 3 bases and J lost 9; bases outside the gene matches: 16. Here the CDR3 reads CASSQPRQGRVGAQYF. The CDR3 bases are TGCGCCAGCAGCCAGCCGCGACAGGGTAGGGTAGGGGCCCAGTACTTC.

This CDR3 is CASRGLSSATGELFF. In DNA form, the CDR3 reads TGTGCCAGTAGAGGCCTTTCTAGCGCGACCGGGGAGCTGTTTTTT. This chain joins TRBV19 and TRBJ2-2; TRBD2 might be the D (6 bases). The CDR3 is made up of 15 amino acids. V was pared by 6 bases and J by 5 bases, with 16 bases between. Germline assignment: CDR1 LNHDA and CDR2 SQIVND (reference sequence).

The genes are TRBV5-4 and TRBJ2-7; possibly TRBD1 for D (6 bases). The CDR3 spans 13 residues. The V end was cut by 1 base, the J end by 3 bases, with 8 bases between. Germline loops: CDR1 SGHNT, CDR2 YYREEE (reference sequence). Here the CDR3 DNA reads TGTGCCAGCAGCTTGCCAGGGGTCTACGAGCAGTACTTC. As protein: CASSLPGVYEQYF.

This clone was seen once. The chain is built from TRBV19 and TRBJ2-3; D not certain. The CDR3 spans 15 residues. The germline V gene has CDR1 LNHDA and CDR2 SQIVND (reference sequence). Trimming cost V 3 bases and J 0 bases, with 10 bases left between them. For the CDR3, the DNA is TGTGCCAGTAGTATTAATCTTGTTAGCACAGATACGCAGTATTTT. Its protein product is CASSINLVSTDTQYF.

This chain connects TRBV10-1 to TRBJ2-1, with 7 positions matching TRBD2. Per germline, CDR1 WNHNN and CDR2 SYGVQD (reference sequence). V gave up 3 bases and J gave up 9 bases; unmatched junction bases: 5. The CDR3 is made up of 13 amino acids. CDR3 DNA sequence: TGCGCCAGCAGTGAACCCGGGGAGGGTGAGCAGTTCTTC. It codes for CASSEPGEGEQFF.

This chain joins TRBV5-4 and TRBJ2-5; no firm D call. The CDR3 loop spans 14 amino acids. V was pared by 10 bases and J by 4 bases, with 20 bases between. Germline V gives CDR1 SGHNT, CDR2 YYREEE (reference sequence). As DNA, the CDR3 is TGTGCCTCATCGGGTGGATTTGAAGGAGAGACCCAGTACTTC. It encodes CASSGGFEGETQYF.

V gene TRBV19 combines with J gene TRBJ2-5; D uncertain. The V and J ends lost 4 bases and 7 bases respectively, with 7 bases between them. Germline-derived CDR1 and CDR2 are LNHDA and SQIVND (reference sequence). This CDR3 region has 11 residues. CDR3 sequence: CASSRSRTQYF. The CDR3 DNA reads as TGTGCCAGTAGTAGGTCGCGGACCCAGTACTTC.

CDR3 coding DNA: TGTGCCAGCAGCGCCCTTTCGGGGGGTCTTGATAATTCACCCCTCCACTTT. This encodes CASSALSGGLDNSPLHF. This rearrangement joins TRBV7-9 to TRBJ1-6; D possibly corresponds to TRBD1 (5 bases). This CDR3 contains 17 residues. The V gene's germline CDR1 is SEHNR and CDR2 FQNEAQ (reference sequence). The V and J ends lost 5 bases and 5 bases respectively, with 19 bases between them.

This chain links TRBV28 with TRBJ2-7; D might be TRBD2 (6 bases). The germline V gene encodes CDR1 MDHEN and CDR2 SYDVKM. The CDR3 contains 14 residues. The ends were cut back, 2 bases at V and 2 bases at J, with 10 bases in the middle. CDR3 amino acids: CASSLGGGAYEQYF. The CDR3 coding sequence is TGTGCCAGCAGTTTAGGTGGCGGGGCCTACGAGCAGTACTTC.

Comment on this clone: The sample contains more than one DNA sequence encoding this CDR3. V and J are TRBV11-3 and TRBJ2-1; possibly TRBD2 for D (6 bases). This CDR3 is built from 11 residues. The germline V gene has CDR1 SGHNT and CDR2 YENEEA. Between the trimmed V and J ends, which lost 3 bases and 10 bases, there was a span of 7 bases. The CDR3 region is CASSFGREQFF. In nucleotides, the CDR3 is TGTGCCAGCAGCTTTGGGAGGGAGCAGTTCTTC.

The rearrangement uses TRBV5-4 and TRBJ2-4; 12 positions agree with TRBD2. Germline V gives CDR1 SGHNT, CDR2 YYREEE (reference sequence). The J segment lost 8 bases and the V segment lost 4 bases, leaving 13 bases of the junction unmatched. CDR3 length: 17 amino acids. Here the CDR3 DNA reads TGTGCCAGCAGCCCAAACTCGACTAGCGGGAGAGGGTACATTCAGTACTTC. Protein product: CASSPNSTSGRGYIQYF.

V usage is TRBV19 and J usage is TRBJ1-1; D gene ambiguous. From germline, CDR1 is LNHDA and CDR2 SQIVND (reference sequence). V lost 7 bases and J 1 base, leaving 10 bases between the germline ends. This CDR3 comprises 13 residues. For the CDR3, the DNA is TGTGCCAGTAACCTGCGGCAGAACACTGAAGCTTTCTTT. This translates into CASNLRQNTEAFF.

The chain couples TRBV5-4 to TRBJ2-3; D is undetermined. Deletions cut 3 bases from V and 2 bases from J, with 7 bases between. The germline CDR1 and CDR2 sequences are SGHNT and YYREEE (reference sequence). CDR3 length: 13 amino acids. This CDR3 is CASSSDITDTQYF. As DNA, the CDR3 is TGTGCCAGCAGCTCCGACATCACAGATACGCAGTATTTT.

The rearrangement uses TRBV2 and TRBJ2-1; 10 bases line up with TRBD1. Germline CDR1 reads SNHLY; CDR2 reads FYNNEI. V lost 3 bases and J lost 6; bases outside the gene matches: 5. The CDR3 consists of 15 residues. The CDR3 region has the DNA TGTGCCAGCAGTGATCAGGGACAGGGGCTCAATGAGCAGTTCTTC. This translates into CASSDQGQGLNEQFF. Together with reference TRBV2 and TRBJ2-1, the CDR3 gives the full variable domain: EPEVTQTPSHQVTQMGQEVILRCVPISNHLYFYWYRQILGQKVEFLVSFYNNEISEKSEIFDDQFSVERPDGSNFTLKIRSTKLEDSAMYFCASSDQGQGLNEQFFGPGTRLTVL.

The CDR3 nucleotides read TGTGCCAGCAGTTTTCCGGGACACCGGACCCTGGGCTCAGATACGCAGTATTTT. Translated, it gives CASSFPGHRTLGSDTQYF. V and J are TRBV2 and TRBJ2-3; TRBD1 might be the D (6 bases). Per germline, CDR1 SNHLY and CDR2 FYNNEI. The CDR3 runs to 18 residues. Trimming took off 5 bases at V and 4 bases at J, with 25 bases between the two ends.

The J gene is TRBJ2-7, the V gene TRBV6-5; the D is unclear. Germline assignment: CDR1 MNHEY and CDR2 SVGAGI. The germline V and J ends were trimmed by 0 bases and 2 bases, with 8 bases remaining between them. The CDR3 length is 14 residues. For the CDR3, the DNA is TGTGCCAGCAGTTACTCGAGGATTACCTACGAGCAGTACTTC. Translated: CASSYSRITYEQYF.

The chain has TRBV6-4 and TRBJ1-4; 9 bases match TRBD1. The V gene end was trimmed by 3 bases and the J gene end by 8 bases; junction bases not matched to a gene: 4. The CDR3 runs 14 residues. The germline gives CDR1 MRHNA, CDR2 SNTAGT. CDR3 sequence: CASSEGQGSEKLFF. The CDR3 region has the DNA TGTGCCAGCAGTGAGGGACAGGGCTCGGAAAAACTGTTTTTT.